This note documents a single TCR beta chain sequence. The sample belongs to a study of CD8 T cells in Susac syndrome. The germline V and J ends were trimmed by 9 bases and 7 bases, with 16 bases remaining between them. The CDR3 has 13 residues. CDR1 and CDR2 (germline): LNHDA, SQIVND (reference sequence). Negative isolation yielded CD8+ and CD4+ T cells; FACS enriched TEMRA cells. The RNA, roughly 0.5 to 1 ug, was put through reverse transcription using random hexamers. immunoSEQ multiplex PCR amplified TCR beta CDR3 across 54 Vbeta, 13 Jbeta. TCRdb ran MiXCR on the immunoSEQ multiplex PCR reads and lists one entry per CDR3 protein. In the table there are about 300,000 distinct CDR3 sequences, about nine tenths of which are singletons.

The chain employs TRBV19 and TRBJ1-5; D remains ambiguous. This receptor was identified in a human donor with multiple sclerosis. The sequencing sample was made of CD8+ T cells from PBMCs. This CDR3 reads CASRQQVRQPQHF. The CDR3 DNA follows: TGTGCCAGCCGCCAGCAGGTCCGGCAGCCCCAGCATTTT.